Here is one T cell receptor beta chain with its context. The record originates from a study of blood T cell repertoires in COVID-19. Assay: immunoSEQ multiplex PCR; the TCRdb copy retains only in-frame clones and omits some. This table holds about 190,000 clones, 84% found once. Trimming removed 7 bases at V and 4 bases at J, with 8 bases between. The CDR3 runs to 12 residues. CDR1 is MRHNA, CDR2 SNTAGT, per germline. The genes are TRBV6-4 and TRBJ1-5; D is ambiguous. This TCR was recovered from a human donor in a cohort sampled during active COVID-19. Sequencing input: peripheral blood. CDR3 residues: CASIPKNQPQHF. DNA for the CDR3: TGTGCCAGCATTCCCAAAAATCAGCCCCAGCATTTT.